There are a few counts of the clone carrying this T cell receptor beta chain. Antigen unknown. The entry originates in a study of T cell clonotyping in hematopoietic cell transplantation. Overall study findings and caveats: Graft donor and pretransplant recipient Inverse Simpson Index values predicted broader posttransplant TCR diversity. Recipient TCR diversity dropped after transplant; expanded clonotypes rose from day 30 to 180. Without cell sorting, CD4 versus CD8 contributions remain unresolved. Few recipient clonotypes overlapped donors; over 95% were de novo at given depth.

Repertoires were generated with immunoSEQ multiplex PCR, while TCRdb's copy carries only in-frame clones and drops some. The table includes around 4,800 clones, 15% to 20% detected once. Trimming at V came to 1 base and at J to 6 bases, leaving 2 bases not matched to a gene. The CDR3 extends over 13 amino acids. In germline, CDR1 is GTSNPN, CDR2 SVGIG (reference sequence). This TCR was sampled from a male patient aged 18 to 35 who had an allogeneic stem cell transplant, so the T cells may come from the graft donor. Some clones in this sample may be carry-over from other donors' samples. This chain joins TRBV30 and TRBJ1-2; 10 bases are a match to TRBD1. Sample: PBMCs, taken 180 days after allogeneic stem cell transplant. CDR3 coding DNA: TGTGCCTGGAGTGCCGGGACAGGGGATGGCTACACCTTC. Protein sequence: CAWSAGTGDGYTF.